These T cell receptor beta chains were read from a single sample in a study of shared clonotypes between healthy human individuals. The protocol was immunoSEQ multiplex PCR, while the TCRdb copy is restricted to in-frame clones and leaves out a portion. The sample yields hundreds of thousands of clones, about 90% seen once. Input material: naive CD8+ T cells sorted from blood. These receptors were taken from a man younger than 40 in good health. The CDR3 runs from the conserved cysteine through the conserved F or W. A D gene is named only where the DNA matches it firmly. Rows may omit the clone size; those that give it use once, few, many or a size class.

j_gene	abundance	v_gene	d_gene	CDR3aa	CDR3nt
TRBJ2-2	.	TRBV9	.	CASSERPVGRNTGELFF	TGTGCCAGCAGCGAGAGGCCGGTAGGCAGAAACACCGGGGAGCTGTTTTTT
TRBJ2-3	.	TRBV29-1	.	CSVELVSASTDTQYF	TGCAGCGTTGAATTGGTGAGCGCTAGCACAGATACGCAGTATTTT
TRBJ2-2	many	TRBV10-3	.	CAIRLRDLDTGELFF	TGTGCCATCAGACTCCGGGACCTAGACACCGGGGAGCTGTTTTTT
TRBJ2-7	.	TRBV19	.	CASSPAPAYEQYF	TGTGCCAGTAGTCCGGCACCCGCCTACGAGCAGTACTTC
TRBJ1-1	.	TRBV2	.	CASAHGQGEAFF	TGTGCCAGCGCTCATGGGCAAGGTGAAGCTTTCTTT
TRBJ1-3	.	TRBV7-9	.	CASSTSTGNSGNTIYF	TGTGCCAGCAGCACCTCAACAGGAAACTCTGGAAACACCATATATTTT
TRBJ1-5	once	TRBV9	.	CASSSSTGNQPQHF	TGTGCCAGCAGCTCATCGACAGGTAATCAGCCCCAGCATTTT
TRBJ1-4	.	TRBV5-4	.	CASSFAGGEKLFF	TGTGCCAGCAGCTTTGCGGGGGGTGAAAAACTGTTTTTT
TRBJ1-1	.	TRBV7-9	TRBD1	CASRDRGRLEAFF	TGTGCCAGCAGGGACAGGGGTCGCCTGGAGGCTTTCTTT
TRBJ2-1	.	TRBV5-1	.	CASGYRTGTYNEQFF	TGCGCCAGCGGATACCGAACTGGGACCTACAATGAGCAGTTCTTC
TRBJ1-4	.	TRBV29-1	TRBD1	CSVVQTGTGEKLFF	TGCAGCGTTGTACAAACCGGGACAGGTGAAAAACTGTTTTTT
TRBJ2-1	.	TRBV5-1	TRBD2	CASSLAAAGLVYNEQFF	TGCGCCAGCAGCTTGGCTGCAGCGGGACTAGTTTACAATGAGCAGTTCTTC
TRBJ2-1	.	TRBV5-6	.	CASSSPPDFHEQFF	TGTGCCAGCAGCTCGCCCCCAGATTTTCATGAGCAGTTCTTC
TRBJ2-1	.	TRBV28	.	CASSTTYGALGEQFF	TGTGCCAGCAGCACCACATATGGGGCTTTGGGAGAGCAGTTCTTC
TRBJ2-5	once	TRBV28	.	CASSLPTGRQETQYF	TGTGCCAGCAGTTTACCAACAGGGAGACAAGAGACCCAGTACTTC
TRBJ2-5	.	TRBV29-1	.	CSVGAWETQYF	TGCAGCGTTGGAGCGTGGGAGACCCAGTACTTC
TRBJ2-1	.	TRBV5-1	TRBD2	CASSLELAGVEIEQFF	TGCGCCAGCAGCTTGGAACTAGCGGGAGTGGAGATTGAGCAGTTCTTC
TRBJ2-1	once	TRBV6-5	TRBD1	CASSYSRTGTNEQFF	TGTGCCAGCAGTTACTCAAGGACAGGGACAAATGAGCAGTTCTTC
TRBJ1-1	.	TRBV7-6	TRBD1	CASSKDRGVNTEAFF	TGTGCCAGCAGCAAAGACAGGGGAGTGAACACTGAAGCTTTCTTT
TRBJ2-3	.	TRBV7-2	TRBD2	CASSLLGTSVGTDTQYF	TGTGCCAGCAGCCTGCTAGGTACTAGCGTAGGCACAGATACGCAGTATTTT
TRBJ2-1	.	TRBV7-9	.	CASSPRGGNSGSSYNEQFF	TGTGCCAGCAGCCCTAGGGGAGGCAATAGCGGAAGCTCCTACAATGAGCAGTTCTTC
TRBJ2-1	once	TRBV27	TRBD1	CASSVDRASYNEQFF	TGTGCCAGCAGTGTGGACAGGGCTTCCTACAATGAGCAGTTCTTC
TRBJ1-3	.	TRBV4-1	.	CASSSKPGNTIYF	TGCGCCAGCAGCTCTAAACCTGGAAACACCATATATTTT
TRBJ2-1	.	TRBV25-1	TRBD1	CASSGNRGRMYNEQFF	TGTGCCAGCAGTGGCAACAGGGGGCGCATGTACAATGAGCAGTTCTTC
TRBJ2-2	.	TRBV23-1	TRBD1	CASSRRDRSYTGELFF	TGCGCCAGCAGTCGCCGGGACAGGTCATACACCGGGGAGCTGTTTTTT
TRBJ2-1	.	TRBV6-5	TRBD2	CASSYLAGGQGEQFF	TGTGCCAGCAGTTATCTAGCGGGAGGTCAGGGTGAGCAGTTCTTC
TRBJ1-5	.	TRBV7-2	TRBD1	CASSVGQDSNQPQHF	TGTGCCAGCAGCGTAGGACAGGATAGCAATCAGCCCCAGCATTTT
TRBJ2-7	.	TRBV6-1	TRBD1	CASTEGTGDYEQYF	TGTGCCAGCACTGAAGGGACAGGGGACTACGAGCAGTACTTC
TRBJ2-7	.	TRBV30	TRBD2	CAWGEGYLDEQYF	TGTGCCTGGGGGGAGGGGTATCTCGACGAGCAGTACTTC
TRBJ1-2	few	TRBV5-1	TRBD1	CASSGGQGSYGYTF	TGCGCCAGCAGCGGGGGACAGGGCTCCTATGGCTACACCTTC
TRBJ2-5	.	TRBV23-1	TRBD2	CASSQAKGGSQETQYF	TGCGCCAGCAGTCAAGCGAAGGGCGGGAGTCAAGAGACCCAGTACTTC
TRBJ2-1	.	TRBV27	.	CASSLRDPYNEQFF	TGTGCCAGCAGCCTCCGGGACCCCTACAATGAGCAGTTCTTC
TRBJ2-2	.	TRBV29-1	TRBD1	CSVKDRANTGELFF	TGCAGCGTTAAGGACAGGGCGAACACCGGGGAGCTGTTTTTT
TRBJ2-7	.	TRBV27	TRBD1	CASQGDSEPYEQYF	TGTGCCAGCCAGGGGGATAGCGAACCCTACGAGCAGTACTTC
TRBJ2-7	.	TRBV14	.	CASSQVLGAEQYF	TGTGCCAGCAGCCAAGTATTGGGGGCCGAGCAGTACTTC
TRBJ2-7	.	TRBV28	.	CASSFRGFSYEQYF	TGTGCCAGCAGTTTTAGGGGGTTTTCCTACGAGCAGTACTTC
TRBJ2-7	.	TRBV4-1	TRBD2	CASSGQLAGGEQYF	TGCGCCAGCAGCGGTCAACTAGCGGGAGGCGAGCAGTACTTC
TRBJ1-4	.	TRBV27	TRBD1	CASRKGTGATNEKLFF	TGTGCCAGCAGGAAGGGGACAGGGGCAACTAATGAAAAACTGTTTTTT
TRBJ1-5	.	TRBV7-6	.	CASSLAWGGDQPQHF	TGTGCCAGCAGCTTAGCGTGGGGGGGAGATCAGCCCCAGCATTTT
TRBJ2-7	.	TRBV21-1	.	CASSNYEQYF	TGTGCCAGCAGCAACTACGAGCAGTACTTC
TRBJ2-1	.	TRBV29-1	.	CSVEKIADEQFF	TGCAGCGTTGAAAAAATAGCAGATGAGCAGTTCTTC
TRBJ2-1	.	TRBV7-6	.	CASSPRAPRDEQFF	TGTGCCAGCAGCCCACGGGCCCCCAGGGATGAGCAGTTCTTC
TRBJ2-5	.	TRBV5-5	TRBD1	CASSHDRGRGETQYF	TGTGCCAGCAGCCACGACAGGGGGAGAGGAGAGACCCAGTACTTC
TRBJ1-5	.	TRBV27	.	CASSLFPDRPQHF	TGTGCCAGCAGTTTATTCCCGGACAGGCCCCAGCATTTT
TRBJ1-4	.	TRBV4-1	.	CASSYRQNNEKLFF	TGCGCCAGCAGCTACAGACAGAATAATGAAAAACTGTTTTTT
TRBJ2-2	once	TRBV7-2	.	CASSLGWGESGELFF	TGTGCCAGCAGCTTAGGTTGGGGGGAGAGCGGGGAGCTGTTTTTT
TRBJ2-1	.	TRBV18	.	CASSDPGRTSNEQFF	TGTGCCAGCTCAGACCCAGGGAGAACAAGCAATGAGCAGTTCTTC
TRBJ2-1	.	TRBV4-1	.	CASSQARSEQFF	TGCGCCAGCAGCCAAGCCAGGAGTGAGCAGTTCTTC
TRBJ2-1	once	TRBV25-1	TRBD1	CASSEPRGRVSNEQFF	TGTGCCAGCAGTGAACCCAGGGGGCGCGTGTCAAATGAGCAGTTCTTC
TRBJ2-6	.	TRBV9	.	CASSPPGAGEHGANVLTF	TGTGCCAGCAGCCCTCCGGGGGCGGGAGAGCATGGGGCCAACGTCCTGACTTTC
TRBJ2-2	.	TRBV23-1	TRBD1	CASSQFRGSLNTGELFF	TGCGCCAGCAGTCAATTCAGGGGGTCTTTGAACACCGGGGAGCTGTTTTTT